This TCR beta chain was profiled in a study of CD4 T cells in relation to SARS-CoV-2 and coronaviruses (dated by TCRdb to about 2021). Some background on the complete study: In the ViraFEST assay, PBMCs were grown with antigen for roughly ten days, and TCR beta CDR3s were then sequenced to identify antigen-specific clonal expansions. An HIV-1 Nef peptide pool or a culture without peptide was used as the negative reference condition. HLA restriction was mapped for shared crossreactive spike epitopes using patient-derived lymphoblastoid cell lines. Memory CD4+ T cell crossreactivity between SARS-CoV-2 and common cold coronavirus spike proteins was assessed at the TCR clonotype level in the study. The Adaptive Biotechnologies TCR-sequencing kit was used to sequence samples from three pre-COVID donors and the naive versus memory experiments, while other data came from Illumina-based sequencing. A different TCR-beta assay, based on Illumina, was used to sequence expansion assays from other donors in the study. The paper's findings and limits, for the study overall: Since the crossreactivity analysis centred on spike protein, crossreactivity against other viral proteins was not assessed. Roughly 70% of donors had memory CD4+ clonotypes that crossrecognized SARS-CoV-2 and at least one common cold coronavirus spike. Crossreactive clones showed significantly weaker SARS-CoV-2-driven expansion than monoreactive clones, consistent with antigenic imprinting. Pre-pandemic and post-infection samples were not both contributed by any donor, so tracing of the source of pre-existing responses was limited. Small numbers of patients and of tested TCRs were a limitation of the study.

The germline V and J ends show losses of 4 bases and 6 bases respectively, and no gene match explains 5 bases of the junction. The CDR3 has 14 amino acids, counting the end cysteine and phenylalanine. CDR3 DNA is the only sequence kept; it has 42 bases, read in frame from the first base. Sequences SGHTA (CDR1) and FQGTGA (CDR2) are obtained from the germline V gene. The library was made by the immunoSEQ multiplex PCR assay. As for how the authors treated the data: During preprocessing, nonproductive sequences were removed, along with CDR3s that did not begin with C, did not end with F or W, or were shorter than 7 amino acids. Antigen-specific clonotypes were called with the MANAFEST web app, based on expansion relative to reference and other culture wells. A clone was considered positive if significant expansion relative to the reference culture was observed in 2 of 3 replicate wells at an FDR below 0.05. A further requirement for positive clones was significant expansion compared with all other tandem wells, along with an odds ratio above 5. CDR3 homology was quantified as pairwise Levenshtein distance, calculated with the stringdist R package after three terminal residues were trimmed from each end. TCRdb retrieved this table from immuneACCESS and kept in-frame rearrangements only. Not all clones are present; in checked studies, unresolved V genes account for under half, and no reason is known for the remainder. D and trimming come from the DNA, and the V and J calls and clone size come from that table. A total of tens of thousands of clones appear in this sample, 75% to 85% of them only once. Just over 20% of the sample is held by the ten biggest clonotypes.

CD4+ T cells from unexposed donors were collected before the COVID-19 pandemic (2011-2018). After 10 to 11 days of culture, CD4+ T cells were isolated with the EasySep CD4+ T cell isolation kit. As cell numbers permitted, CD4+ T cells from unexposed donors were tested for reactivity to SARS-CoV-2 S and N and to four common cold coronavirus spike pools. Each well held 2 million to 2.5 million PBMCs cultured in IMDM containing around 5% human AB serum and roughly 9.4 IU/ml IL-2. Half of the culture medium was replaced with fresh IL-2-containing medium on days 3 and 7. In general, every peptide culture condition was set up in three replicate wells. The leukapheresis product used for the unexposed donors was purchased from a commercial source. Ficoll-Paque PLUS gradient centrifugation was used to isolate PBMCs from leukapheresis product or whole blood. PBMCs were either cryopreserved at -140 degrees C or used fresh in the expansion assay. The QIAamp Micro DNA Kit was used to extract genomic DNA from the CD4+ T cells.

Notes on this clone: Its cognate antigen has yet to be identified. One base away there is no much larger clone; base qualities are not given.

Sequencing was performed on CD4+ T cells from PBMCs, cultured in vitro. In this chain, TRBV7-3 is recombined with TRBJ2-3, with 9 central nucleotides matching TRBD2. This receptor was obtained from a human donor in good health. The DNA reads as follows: TGTGCCAGCAGCTCGGGACTAGCTGGCGATACGCAGTATTTT. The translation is CASSSGLAGDTQYF.